This T cell receptor (beta chain) was recorded in a study of regulatory T cells in long-lasting Graves disease. Study context: Over 5 years of antithyroid drugs plus positive TSH receptor antibodies defined persistent Graves' disease. Study-wide results and limits: Sharing of public clonotypes was greater in persistent patients (more than 2,500) than in new patients (about 970). TRBV28, TRBJ1-2 and TRBJ2-5 were favored in persistent disease. Compared with new cases, persistent Graves' patients showed reduced TCR diversity.

This sample's time point: persistent/refractory GD, antithyroid drugs over 5 years with positive TRAb. There was RNA extracted from PBMCs, and the TCR library was made from it. With respect to this clonotype: Antigen: not known.

The CDR3 totals 14 residues. Trimming left V 7 bases short and J 4 bases short, with 16 bases between. In germline, CDR1 is MNHNS, CDR2 SASEGT. Both iRepertoire HTBI primers and Arm-PCR of CDR3 regions were used to build the TCR beta libraries. TCRdb called the multiplex PCR reads again in MiXCR, with one record for every CDR3 protein. The sample has hundreds of thousands of distinct CDR3 sequences, 22% seen once; the top ten hold around 14%. The clonotype originates from a female donor with Graves disease. The rearrangement links TRBV6-1 to TRBJ1-1; D is perhaps TRBD1 (5 bases). The material sequenced was peripheral blood mononuclear cells (PBMCs), taken when the disease was refractory, from a patient treated with antithyroid drugs. The CDR3 loop reads CASTLRTMSTEAFF. CDR3 sequence (DNA): TGTGCCAGCACCCTGCGGACAATGAGCACTGAAGCTTTCTTT.